These T cell receptor beta chains were read from a single sample in a study of T-cell reconstitution after alpha-beta-depleted transplantation in children. Each CDR3 protein is one row after TCRdb ran MiXCR on the PCR reads. This sample has 350,000 to 450,000 distinct CDR3 sequences, with roughly 22% found just once. The sample in question was PBMCs from the stem cell graft donor, obtained from the stem cell graft. The receptors shown here come from a human donor who donated a stem cell graft to a child with acute myeloid leukemia. Both conserved end residues are part of each CDR3. The order of the fields is V gene, clone size, J gene, D gene, CDR3 DNA, CDR3 protein. The D gene is left open where the match is weak. Where a row states a size, it is once, few, many or the class of an expanded clone; other rows omit it.

TRBV12-3/TRBV12-4	.	TRBJ1-5	TRBD1	TGTGCCAGCAGTTTCGGGGACGGACAGGGCACCAATCAGCCCCAGCATTTT	CASSFGDGQGTNQPQHF
TRBV10-3	.	TRBJ2-2	.	TGTGCCATCAGTGTGGGGCAACAGGGAGGCGCCGGGGAGCTGTTTTTT	CAISVGQQGGAGELFF
TRBV7-2	few	TRBJ2-3	.	TGTGCCAGCAGCATGGGACTCACAGATACGCAGTATTTT	CASSMGLTDTQYF
TRBV20-1	few	TRBJ1-5	TRBD1	TGCAGTGCTGTTCCGGGACAGCCTTGGAGTGTTAATCAGCCCCAGCATTTT	CSAVPGQPWSVNQPQHF
TRBV20-1	few	TRBJ2-6	TRBD1	TGCAGTGCTAGAGAAGGGAGCGGGACAGGGAGCTCTGGGGCCAACGTCCTGACTTTC	CSAREGSGTGSSGANVLTF
TRBV12-3/TRBV12-4	many	TRBJ2-1	.	TGTGCCAGCAGCCTAGTCCATGAGCAGTTCTTC	CASSLVHEQFF
TRBV20-1	many	TRBJ2-7	.	TGCAGTGCTGGACTTAGACTAAAAAACTTCTACGAGCAGTACTTC	CSAGLRLKNFYEQYF
TRBV25-1	few	TRBJ2-3	TRBD2	TGTGCCAGCAGTGATTTCCAGCGGGACCCTTTTAATACGCAGTATTTT	CASSDFQRDPFNTQYF
TRBV10-3	few	TRBJ2-3	.	TGTGCCATCAGTGAGACCCAGGGAGCCACAGATACGCAGTATTTT	CAISETQGATDTQYF
TRBV7-9	few	TRBJ2-1	TRBD2	TGTGCCAGCAGCTTAGCTATGGCGGGGGACAATGAGCAGTTCTTC	CASSLAMAGDNEQFF
TRBV28	.	TRBJ1-1	.	TGTGCCAGCGAGGAGAGGAACACTGAAGCTTTCTTT	CASEERNTEAFF
TRBV28	.	TRBJ1-5	.	TGTGCCAGCAGTTTAGGGCAGCTCAATCAGCCCCAGCATTTT	CASSLGQLNQPQHF
TRBV5-1	few	TRBJ2-7	.	TGCGCCAGCAGCTTGGTGGGGACGGCTGTCTACGAGCAGTACTTC	CASSLVGTAVYEQYF
TRBV20-1	few	TRBJ1-6	TRBD1	TGCAGTGCTTACCCGGGACAGGGGGACATAGAACCCCTCCACTTT	CSAYPGQGDIEPLHF
TRBV7-9	.	TRBJ2-2	.	TGTGCCAGCAGCGCTCATAACACCGGGGAGCTGTTTTTT	CASSAHNTGELFF
TRBV20-1	.	TRBJ2-1	.	TGCAGTGCTAGTATCCGAGACAATGAGCAGTTCTTC	CSASIRDNEQFF
TRBV12-3/TRBV12-4	.	TRBJ2-3	TRBD1	TGTGCCAGCAGCCTGGGACAGGGGGCCTTAGATACGCAGTATTTT	CASSLGQGALDTQYF
TRBV11-1	.	TRBJ2-3	.	TGTGCCAGCAGCTTAAGTACGTTGGTGGAGGCTAGCGTTAATACGCAGTATTTT	CASSLSTLVEASVNTQYF
TRBV28	.	TRBJ2-6	.	TGTGCCAGCAGTACAACAGGGCTAGGGGCCAACGTCCTGACTTTC	CASSTTGLGANVLTF
TRBV12-3/TRBV12-4	few	TRBJ2-1	TRBD2	TGTGCCAGCAGGGGGACCGGGACTACCGCCGGGCAGTTCTTC	CASRGTGTTAGQFF
TRBV24-1	.	TRBJ2-3	TRBD1	TGTGCCACCAGTGATGCTGACCGCCGGGACAGGGCTTGGGATACGCAGTATTTT	CATSDADRRDRAWDTQYF
TRBV20-1	few	TRBJ2-3	.	TGCAGTGCTGGCACCGGCTTCTCCACAGATACGCAGTATTTT	CSAGTGFSTDTQYF
TRBV29-1	.	TRBJ2-7	.	TGCAGCGTTGAAGTGGCGGGCCAGGGTGGTTACGAGCAGTACTTC	CSVEVAGQGGYEQYF
TRBV7-9	few	TRBJ2-7	TRBD2	TGTGCCAGCAGCCACCATAGCGGGAGGAAAGGCGAGCAGTACTTC	CASSHHSGRKGEQYF
TRBV24-1	few	TRBJ2-1	TRBD2	TGTGCCACCAGTGATTGGCGGGAGCTTGGTGAGCAGTTCTTC	CATSDWRELGEQFF
TRBV19	.	TRBJ2-1	.	TGTGCCAGTAGTATGTCGGGACTCAACAATGAGCAGTTCTTC	CASSMSGLNNEQFF
TRBV27	few	TRBJ1-5	.	TGTGCCAGCAGTTTTGGGATGTCTCAGCCCCAGCATTTT	CASSFGMSQPQHF
TRBV5-5	few	TRBJ1-5	TRBD1	TGTGCCAGCAGCTGGTCGGGACAGAACAATCAGCCCCAGCATTTT	CASSWSGQNNQPQHF
TRBV28	few	TRBJ2-5	.	TGTGCCAGCAGTTCCCCCCCGGAGACCCAGTACTTC	CASSSPPETQYF
TRBV20-1	few	TRBJ2-3	.	TGCAGTGCCCGCCCTCCCCAAGATACGCAGTATTTT	CSARPPQDTQYF
TRBV7-2	few	TRBJ2-2	.	TGTGCCAGCAGCTTCCGGGACCGCCCCACCGGGGAGCTGTTTTTT	CASSFRDRPTGELFF
TRBV14	.	TRBJ2-1	TRBD1	TGTGCCAGCAGCCAGCCCTGGACAGGTTACAATGAGCAGTTCTTC	CASSQPWTGYNEQFF
TRBV10-2	.	TRBJ2-7	.	TGCGCCAGCAGTGAGTTCGTGCGACTACCCCTTTCCGAGCAGTACTTC	CASSEFVRLPLSEQYF
TRBV29-1	.	TRBJ2-7	.	TGCAGCGTTGAAGCCGTCGGGGAGCAGTACTTC	CSVEAVGEQYF
TRBV12-3/TRBV12-4	.	TRBJ2-2	.	TGTGCCAGCAAACCCTACGAGGGTGGCACCGGGGAGCTGTTTTTT	CASKPYEGGTGELFF
TRBV6-5	many	TRBJ2-1	.	TGTGCCAGCAGTTACTCATTAGACGAGCAGTTCTTC	CASSYSLDEQFF
TRBV12-3/TRBV12-4	few	TRBJ2-3	TRBD2	TGTGCCAGCAAAATAGCGGGAGGGAGCACAGATACGCAGTATTTT	CASKIAGGSTDTQYF
TRBV27	.	TRBJ2-2	.	TGTGCCAGCAAACACTACGGCACCGGGGAGCTGTTTTTT	CASKHYGTGELFF
TRBV5-1	.	TRBJ2-7	TRBD1	TGCGCCAGCGTAGAGGGGGACAGGGTAGGGCGCGAGCAGTACTTC	CASVEGDRVGREQYF
TRBV5-1	.	TRBJ2-1	TRBD2	TGCGCCAGCAGCTCACAGGGACTAGTTATCGACAATGAGCAGTTCTTC	CASSSQGLVIDNEQFF
TRBV7-6	few	TRBJ2-3	.	TGTGCCAGCAGCTCGAGGGTTGGGAAGAATGCAGATACGCAGTATTTT	CASSSRVGKNADTQYF
TRBV15	.	TRBJ2-3	TRBD2	TGTGCCACCAGCAGAGACCTAGCGGGAGTACTTGTTACGCAGTATTTT	CATSRDLAGVLVTQYF
TRBV6-4	.	TRBJ2-3	TRBD1	TGTGCCAGCAGTCCCGCCCCGGGACAGGGGGGAGATACGCAGTATTTT	CASSPAPGQGGDTQYF
TRBV27	.	TRBJ2-7	.	TGTGCCAGCAGTTTAGGCCCCTTCTACGAGCAGTACTTC	CASSLGPFYEQYF
TRBV29-1	many	TRBJ2-3	TRBD2	TGCAGCGTTGTCAGCGGGAGCGTTGGGACAGATACGCAGTATTTT	CSVVSGSVGTDTQYF
TRBV12-5	.	TRBJ2-2	.	TGTGCTAGTGGTTTTCGACAGGCCCTACGAGGCACCGGGGAGCTGTTTTTT	CASGFRQALRGTGELFF
TRBV6-1	few	TRBJ1-2	TRBD1	TGTGCCAGCAGACCCGACAGGGTTCATGGCTACACCTTC	CASRPDRVHGYTF
TRBV24-1	.	TRBJ2-1	.	TGTGCCACCAGTGATTACGGGGCATACAATGAGCAGTTCTTC	CATSDYGAYNEQFF
TRBV4-1	.	TRBJ2-7	TRBD1	TGCGCCAGCAGCCAAGATCGGACAGGGATAGCCTACGAGCAGTACTTC	CASSQDRTGIAYEQYF
TRBV5-6	few	TRBJ2-1	.	TGTGCCAGCAGCTTGGCGGCGGGTATGGGTGAGCAGTTCTTC	CASSLAAGMGEQFF
TRBV11-2	many	TRBJ2-7	TRBD2	TGTGCCAGCAGCCCAACTAGCGGGAGTGCTTACGAGCAGTACTTC	CASSPTSGSAYEQYF
TRBV6-5	.	TRBJ2-1	.	TGTGCCAGCAGTACCGGGACAATAGAATACAATGAGCAGTTCTTC	CASSTGTIEYNEQFF
TRBV10-3	many	TRBJ1-1	TRBD1	TGTGCCATCACCCGGACAGGGGGTGAGGACACTGAAGCTTTCTTT	CAITRTGGEDTEAFF
TRBV10-3	few	TRBJ1-1	TRBD1	TGTGCCATCAGAAGGGACAGGACCATGAACACTGAAGCTTTCTTT	CAIRRDRTMNTEAFF
TRBV20-1	few	TRBJ2-3	.	TGCAGTGCTAACAGACGCACAGATACGCAGTATTTT	CSANRRTDTQYF
TRBV6-5	few	TRBJ2-1	.	TGTGCCAGCAGTTACTTGGGGACGGACCCGGCCAATGAGCAGTTCTTC	CASSYLGTDPANEQFF
TRBV20-1	.	TRBJ2-1	TRBD2	TGCAGTGCTAGAGATCAAACTAGCGGGAGGACTGAGCAGTTCTTC	CSARDQTSGRTEQFF
TRBV19	.	TRBJ2-5	.	TGTGCCAGTAGTATCGGGATCGGGGTACAAGAGACCCAGTACTTC	CASSIGIGVQETQYF
TRBV6-2/TRBV6-3	.	TRBJ2-5	.	TGTGCCAGTATCCGGGGGACAGCCCTCGGGACCCAGTACTTC	CASIRGTALGTQYF